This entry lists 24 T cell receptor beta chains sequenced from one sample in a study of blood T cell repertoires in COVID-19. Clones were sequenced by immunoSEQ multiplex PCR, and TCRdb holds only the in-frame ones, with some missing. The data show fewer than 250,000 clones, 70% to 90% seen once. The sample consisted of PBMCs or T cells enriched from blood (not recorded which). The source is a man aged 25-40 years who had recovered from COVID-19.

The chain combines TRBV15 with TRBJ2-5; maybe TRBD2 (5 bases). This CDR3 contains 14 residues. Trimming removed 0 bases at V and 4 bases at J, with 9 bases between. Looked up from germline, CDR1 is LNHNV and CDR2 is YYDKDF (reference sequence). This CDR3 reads CATSRDRAGETQYF. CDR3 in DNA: TGTGCCACCAGCAGAGATCGGGCGGGAGAGACCCAGTACTTC.

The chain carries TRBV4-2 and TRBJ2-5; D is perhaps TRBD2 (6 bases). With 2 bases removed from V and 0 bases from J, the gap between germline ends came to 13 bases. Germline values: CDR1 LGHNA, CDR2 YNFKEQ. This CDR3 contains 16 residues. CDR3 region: CASSQQLAEYQETQYF. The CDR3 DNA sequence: TGTGCCAGCAGCCAACAACTAGCAGAGTACCAAGAGACCCAGTACTTC.

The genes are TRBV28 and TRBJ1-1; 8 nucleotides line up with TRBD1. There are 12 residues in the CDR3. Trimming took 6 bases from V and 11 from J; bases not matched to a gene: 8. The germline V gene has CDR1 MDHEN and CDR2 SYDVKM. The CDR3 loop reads CASSQRQGWAFF. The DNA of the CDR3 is TGTGCCAGCAGCCAACGACAGGGGTGGGCTTTCTTT.

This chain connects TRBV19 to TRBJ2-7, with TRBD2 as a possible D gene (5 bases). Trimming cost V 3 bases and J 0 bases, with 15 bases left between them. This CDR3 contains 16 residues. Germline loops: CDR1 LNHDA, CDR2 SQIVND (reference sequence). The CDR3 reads CASSMSDRGISYEQYF. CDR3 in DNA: TGTGCCAGTAGTATGTCGGACCGGGGAATCTCCTACGAGCAGTACTTC.

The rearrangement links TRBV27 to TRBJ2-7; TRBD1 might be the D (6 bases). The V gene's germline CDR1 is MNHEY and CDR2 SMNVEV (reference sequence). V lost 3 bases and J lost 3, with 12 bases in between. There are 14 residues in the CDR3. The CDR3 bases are TGTGCCAGCAGTTTTAATGGACAGCGCTACGAGCAGTACTTC. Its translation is CASSFNGQRYEQYF.

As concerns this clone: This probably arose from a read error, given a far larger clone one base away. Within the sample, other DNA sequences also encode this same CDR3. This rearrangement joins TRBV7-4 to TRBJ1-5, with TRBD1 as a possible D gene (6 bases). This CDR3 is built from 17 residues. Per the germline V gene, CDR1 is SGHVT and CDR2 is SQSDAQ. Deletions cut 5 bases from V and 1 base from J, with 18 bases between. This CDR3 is CASSAGSGGGSNQPQHF. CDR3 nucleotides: TGTGCCAGCAGCGCCGGATCCGGGGGGGGCAGCAATCAGCCCCAGCATTTT.

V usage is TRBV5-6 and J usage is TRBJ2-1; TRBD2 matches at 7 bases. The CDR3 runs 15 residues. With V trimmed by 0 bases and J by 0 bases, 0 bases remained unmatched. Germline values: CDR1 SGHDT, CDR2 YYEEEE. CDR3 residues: CASSLGTSSYNEQFF. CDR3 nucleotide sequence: TGTGCCAGCAGCTTGGGGACTAGCTCCTACAATGAGCAGTTCTTC.

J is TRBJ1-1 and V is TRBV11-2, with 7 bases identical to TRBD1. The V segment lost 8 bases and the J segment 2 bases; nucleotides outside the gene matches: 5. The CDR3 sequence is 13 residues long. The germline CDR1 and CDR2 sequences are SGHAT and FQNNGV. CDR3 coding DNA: TGTGCCAGCCGACAGGGTCTTAACACTGAAGCTTTCTTT. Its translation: CASRQGLNTEAFF.

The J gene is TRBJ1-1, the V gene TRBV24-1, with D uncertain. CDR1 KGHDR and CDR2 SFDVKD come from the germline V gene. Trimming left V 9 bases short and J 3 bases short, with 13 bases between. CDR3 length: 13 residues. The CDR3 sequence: CATREEIDTEAFF. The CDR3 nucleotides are TGTGCCACCCGGGAGGAGATAGACACTGAAGCTTTCTTT.

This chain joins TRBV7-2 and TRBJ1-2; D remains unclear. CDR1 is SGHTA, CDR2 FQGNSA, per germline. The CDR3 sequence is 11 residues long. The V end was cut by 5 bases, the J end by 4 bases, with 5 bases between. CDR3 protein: CASSPLYGYTF. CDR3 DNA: TGTGCCAGCAGCCCCCTCTATGGCTACACCTTC. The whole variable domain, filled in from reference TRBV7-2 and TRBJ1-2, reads GAGVSQSPSNKVTEKGKDVELRCDPISGHTALYWYRQSLGQGLEFLIYFQGNSAPDKSGLPSDRFSAERTGGSVSTLTIQRTQQEDSAVYLCASSPLYGYTFGSGTRLTVV.

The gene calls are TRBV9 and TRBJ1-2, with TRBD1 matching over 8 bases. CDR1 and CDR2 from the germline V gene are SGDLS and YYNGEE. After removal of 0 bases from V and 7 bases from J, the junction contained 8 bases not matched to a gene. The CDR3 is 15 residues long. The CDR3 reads CASSVEGQGQRGYTF. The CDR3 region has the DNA TGTGCCAGCAGCGTAGAAGGACAGGGACAGCGTGGCTACACCTTC.

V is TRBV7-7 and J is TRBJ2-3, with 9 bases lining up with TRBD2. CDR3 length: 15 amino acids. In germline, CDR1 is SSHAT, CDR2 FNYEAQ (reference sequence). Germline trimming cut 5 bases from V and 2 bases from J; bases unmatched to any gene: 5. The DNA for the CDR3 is TGTGCCAGCAGCATGACTAGCGGCTTCACAGATACGCAGTATTTT. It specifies CASSMTSGFTDTQYF. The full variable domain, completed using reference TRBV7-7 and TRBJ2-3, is GAGVSQSPRYKVTKRGQDVTLRCDPISSHATLYWYQQALGQGPEFLTYFNYEAQPDKSGLPSDRFSAERPEGSISTLTIQRTEQRDSAMYRCASSMTSGFTDTQYFGPGTRLTVL.

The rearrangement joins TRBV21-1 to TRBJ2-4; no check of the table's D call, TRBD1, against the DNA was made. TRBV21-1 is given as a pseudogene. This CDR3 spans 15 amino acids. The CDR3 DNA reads TGTGCCAGCAGCAAGGGCGACAGTATTCTGAACATTCAGTACTTC. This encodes CASSKGDSILNIQYF.

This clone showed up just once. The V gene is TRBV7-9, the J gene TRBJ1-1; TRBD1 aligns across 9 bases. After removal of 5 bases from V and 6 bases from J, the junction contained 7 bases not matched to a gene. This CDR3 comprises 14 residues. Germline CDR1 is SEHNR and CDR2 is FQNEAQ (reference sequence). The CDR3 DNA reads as TGTGCCAGCAGCAGAGGGACAGGGAGCGCTGAAGCTTTCTTT. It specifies CASSRGTGSAEAFF.

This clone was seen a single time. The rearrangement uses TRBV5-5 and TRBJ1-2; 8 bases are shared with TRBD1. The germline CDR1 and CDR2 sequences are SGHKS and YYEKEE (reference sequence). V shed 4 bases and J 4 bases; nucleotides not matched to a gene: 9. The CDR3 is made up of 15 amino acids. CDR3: CASSGRTGSVYGYTF. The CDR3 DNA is TGTGCCAGCAGCGGAAGGACAGGGTCGGTCTATGGCTACACCTTC.

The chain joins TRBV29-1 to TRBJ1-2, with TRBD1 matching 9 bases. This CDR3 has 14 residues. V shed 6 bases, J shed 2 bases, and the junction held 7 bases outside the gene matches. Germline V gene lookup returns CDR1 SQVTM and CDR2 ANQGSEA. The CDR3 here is CSVSPGTGNYGYTF. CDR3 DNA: TGCAGCGTCAGTCCCGGGACAGGGAACTATGGCTACACCTTC.

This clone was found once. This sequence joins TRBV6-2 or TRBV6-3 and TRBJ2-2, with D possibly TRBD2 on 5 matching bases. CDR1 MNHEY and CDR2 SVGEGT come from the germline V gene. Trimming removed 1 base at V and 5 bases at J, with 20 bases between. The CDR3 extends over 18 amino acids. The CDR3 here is CASSYLVGFGELTGELFF. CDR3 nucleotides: TGTGCCAGCAGTTACTTAGTTGGTTTTGGGGAGTTAACCGGGGAGCTGTTTTTT.

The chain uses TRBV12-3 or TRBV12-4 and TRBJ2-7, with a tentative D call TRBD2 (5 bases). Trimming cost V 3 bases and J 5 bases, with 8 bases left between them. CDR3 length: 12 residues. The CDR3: CASSFPGNEQYF. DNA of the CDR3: TGTGCCAGCAGTTTCCCCGGGAACGAGCAGTACTTC.

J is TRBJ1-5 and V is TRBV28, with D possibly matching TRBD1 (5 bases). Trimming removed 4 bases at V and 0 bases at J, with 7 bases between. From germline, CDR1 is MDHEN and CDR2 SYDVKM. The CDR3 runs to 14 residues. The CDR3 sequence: CASSSRDSNQPQHF. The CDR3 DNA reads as TGTGCCAGCAGTTCCAGGGATAGCAATCAGCCCCAGCATTTT.

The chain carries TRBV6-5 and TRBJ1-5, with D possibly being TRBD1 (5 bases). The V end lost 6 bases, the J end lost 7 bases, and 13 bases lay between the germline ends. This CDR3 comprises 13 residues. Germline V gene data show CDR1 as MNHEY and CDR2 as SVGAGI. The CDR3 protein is CASSDDREQPQHF. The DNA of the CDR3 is TGTGCCAGCAGCGACGACAGAGAACAGCCCCAGCATTTT.

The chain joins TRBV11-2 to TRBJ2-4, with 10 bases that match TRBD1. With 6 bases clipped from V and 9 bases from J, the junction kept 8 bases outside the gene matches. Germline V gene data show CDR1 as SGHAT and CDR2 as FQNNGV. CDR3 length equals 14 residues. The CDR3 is CASRSGTGEGIQYF. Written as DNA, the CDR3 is TGTGCCAGCAGATCCGGGACAGGGGAAGGCATTCAGTACTTC.

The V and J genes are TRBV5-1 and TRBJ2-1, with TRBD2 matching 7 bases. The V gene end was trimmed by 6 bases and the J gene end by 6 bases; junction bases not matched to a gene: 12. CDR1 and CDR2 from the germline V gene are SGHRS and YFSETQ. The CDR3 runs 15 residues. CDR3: CASKILAGVGNEQFF. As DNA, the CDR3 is TGCGCCAGCAAAATTTTGGCGGGAGTCGGCAATGAGCAGTTCTTC. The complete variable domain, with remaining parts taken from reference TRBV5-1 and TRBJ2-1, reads KAGVTQTPRYLIKTRGQQVTLSCSPISGHRSVSWYQQTPGQGLQFLFEYFSETQRNKGNFPGRFSGRQFSNSRSEMNVSTLELGDSALYLCASKILAGVGNEQFFGPGTRLTVL.

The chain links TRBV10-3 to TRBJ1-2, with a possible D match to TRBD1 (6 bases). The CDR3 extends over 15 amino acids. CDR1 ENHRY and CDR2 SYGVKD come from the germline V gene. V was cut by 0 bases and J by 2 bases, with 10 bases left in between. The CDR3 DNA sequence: TGTGCCATCAGTGAGTCCGGGGGGGCAAACTATGGCTACACCTTC. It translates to CAISESGGANYGYTF.

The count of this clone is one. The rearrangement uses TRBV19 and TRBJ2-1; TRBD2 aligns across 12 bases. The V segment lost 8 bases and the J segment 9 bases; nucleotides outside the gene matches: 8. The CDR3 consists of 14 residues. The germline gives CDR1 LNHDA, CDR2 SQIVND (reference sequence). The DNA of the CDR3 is TGTGCCAGTGATCTAGCGGGGGGGAGGAGTGAGCAGTTCTTC. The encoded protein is CASDLAGGRSEQFF.